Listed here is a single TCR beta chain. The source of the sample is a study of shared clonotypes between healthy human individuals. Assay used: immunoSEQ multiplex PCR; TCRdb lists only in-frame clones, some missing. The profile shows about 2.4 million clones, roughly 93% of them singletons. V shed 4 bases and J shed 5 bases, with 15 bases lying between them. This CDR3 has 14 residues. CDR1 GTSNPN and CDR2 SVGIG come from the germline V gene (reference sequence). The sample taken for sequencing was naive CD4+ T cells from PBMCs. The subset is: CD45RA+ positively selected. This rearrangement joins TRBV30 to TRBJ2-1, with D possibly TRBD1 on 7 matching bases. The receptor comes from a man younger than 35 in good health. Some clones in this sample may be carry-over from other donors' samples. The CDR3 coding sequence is TGTGCCTGGAATGCAGGGGGGTCTAACAATGAGCAGTTCTTC. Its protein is CAWNAGGSNNEQFF.